This TCR beta chain was observed in a study of OX40 agonist ivuxolimab in advanced cancers. Study information: The study reported partial responses in three patients: one hepatocellular carcinoma, two cutaneous melanoma. Study results and limitations: Blood T cells, both CD4+ and CD8+, expanded clonally by week 6 at 0.1 to 3.0 mg/kg. In general, CD8+ T cells held more expanded clones than CD4+ did, on average.

TCRdb keeps only in-frame clones here, not all; method: immunoSEQ multiplex PCR. This sample has about 94,000 clones, with roughly nine tenths found just once. A remark on this clone: As yet, its antigen is unknown. One end of the junction fails to match germline, which may point to a read error. Other DNA sequences in this specimen translate into the identical CDR3.

This specimen was CD4+ or CD8+ T cells sorted from blood, taken in a trial of the OX40 agonist ivuxolimab. This TCR was sampled from an adult with an advanced solid tumor such as melanoma, head and neck, liver or kidney cancer.

The CDR3 is CASTWDSHTGELFF. The CDR3 region has the DNA TGTGCCAGCACCTGGGACAGCCACACCGGGGAGCTGTTTTTC. The gene calls are TRBV5-6 and TRBJ2-2; 7 positions match TRBD1. The CDR3 runs 14 residues. The germline V gene has CDR1 SGHDT and CDR2 YYEEEE.